This T cell receptor (beta chain) was observed in a study of pediatric ulcerative colitis. Findings of the study overall: No controls had the two rectal clonotypes shared by ulcerative colitis patients. Ulcerative colitis patients shared more blood-rectal clones than controls. Substantially fewer templates came from a couple of patients' blood samples.

Germline V gene data show CDR1 as SGHTS and CDR2 as YDEGEE. Trimming stripped 7 bases from V and 6 bases from J, with 20 bases between. This CDR3 region has 14 residues. TCRdb's table, derived via immunoSEQ multiplex PCR, lists solely in-frame clones and lacks some. Of 64,000 or so clones listed, 77% were seen once; the top ten hold around 4.9%. Comments on this clone: What it recognizes is unknown.

The source of this sequence is a boy younger than 18 with moderate ulcerative colitis. Sequences were obtained from blood. The rearrangement uses TRBV5-8 and TRBJ2-7; no reliable D call. The CDR3 DNA reads TGTGCCAGCCGCCCTCGGTCACAGCAGTCCGAGCAGTACTTC. The encoded protein is CASRPRSQQSEQYF. The whole variable domain, remainder taken from reference TRBV5-8 and TRBJ2-7, is EAGVTQSPTHLIKTRGQQATLRCSPISGHTSVYWYQQALGLGLQFLLWYDEGEERNRGNFPPRFSGRQFPNYSSELNVNALELEDSALYLCASRPRSQQSEQYFGPGTRLTVT.